This T cell receptor (beta chain) derives from a study of human T cells and chemical hapten exposure. The wider study: The study lasted roughly 26 weeks, and patients were dosed weekly with diphenylcyclopropenone on the scalp throughout. Study-wide findings and caveats: Expanded TCRs produced significantly more large CDR3 similarity clusters than controls did.

This clonotype was seen a few times. Its antigen is currently unknown. Specified time point: patch test 1, 2 weeks after DPC sensitization. The treatment here: therapeutic diphenylcyclopropenone sensitization with weekly scalp DPC. Every donor had alopecia and was 18 to 70 years old; all were suitable for DPC. Germline CDR1 reads MNHEY; CDR2 reads SVGAGI. The ends were cut back, 7 bases at V and 1 base at J, with 11 bases in the middle. This CDR3 comprises 13 residues. TCRdb re-derived calls from the RACE reads in MiXCR, one entry per CDR3 protein. This table holds roughly 180,000 distinct CDR3 sequences, approximately 20% found once.

The sequencing used whole blood, collected in connection with sensitization to the hapten diphenylcyclopropenone (DPC). The V gene is TRBV6-5, the J gene TRBJ2-7, with D hard to call. The TCR originated in a woman aged 50 to 60 with alopecia areata. Some clones in this sample may be carry-over from other donors' samples. CDR3 sequence: CASTLPGSYEQYF. DNA of the CDR3: TGTGCCAGCACCCTACCTGGGTCCTACGAGCAGTACTTC.